A selection of T cell receptor beta chains follows, all from one sample in a study of Ad26.COV2.S vaccination and SARS-CoV-2 variants. The data were produced by immunoSEQ multiplex PCR, yet TCRdb's version contains in-frame clones alone and is incomplete. The sample lists about 350,000 clones, about 89% occurring once. Sample: peripheral blood, taken in a trial of Ad26.COV2.S vaccine versus placebo. These TCRs come from a person aged 18-65 years who received the Ad26.COV2.S COVID-19 vaccine or a placebo. The CDR3 runs from the conserved cysteine through the conserved F or W. Fields, in order: D gene, V gene, clone size, J gene, CDR3 protein, CDR3 DNA. D genes are given only for firm matches. Part of the rows lack a size; the others show once, few, many or a class for expanded clones.

D: NA
V: TRBV19
size: NA
J: TRBJ1-1
CDR3: CASWGNMNTEAFF
DNA: TGTGCCAGTTGGGGAAACATGAACACTGAAGCTTTCTTT

D: NA
V: TRBV3-1/TRBV3-2
size: NA
J: TRBJ2-7
CDR3: CASSHRQYEQYF
DNA: TGTGCCAGCAGCCATAGACAATACGAGCAGTACTTC

D: NA
V: TRBV11-2
size: NA
J: TRBJ1-6
CDR3: CASSLGPKVGSPLHF
DNA: TGTGCCAGCAGCTTAGGTCCCAAAGTCGGTTCACCCCTCCACTTT

D: NA
V: TRBV6-6
size: NA
J: TRBJ1-1
CDR3: CASSYKDSMNTEAFF
DNA: TGTGCCAGCAGTTACAAGGACAGTATGAACACTGAAGCTTTCTTT

D: NA
V: TRBV14
size: NA
J: TRBJ2-3
CDR3: CASSQGSSPSTDTQYF
DNA: TGTGCCAGCAGCCAAGGGTCTTCCCCTAGCACAGATACGCAGTATTTT

D: TRBD1
V: TRBV10-3
size: NA
J: TRBJ1-5
CDR3: CAISAGQGDGNQPQHF
DNA: TGTGCCATCAGTGCGGGACAGGGCGATGGCAATCAGCCCCAGCATTTT

D: NA
V: TRBV19
size: NA
J: TRBJ1-2
CDR3: CASSPGLGYTF
DNA: TGTGCCAGTAGTCCGGGCCTCGGCTACACCTTC

D: NA
V: TRBV7-9
size: NA
J: TRBJ2-2
CDR3: CASSLLLAANTGELFF
DNA: TGTGCCAGCAGCTTACTACTAGCCGCCAACACCGGGGAGCTGTTTTTT

D: TRBD1
V: TRBV6-5
size: few
J: TRBJ2-1
CDR3: CASSWGQVSYEQFF
DNA: TGTGCCAGCAGCTGGGGACAGGTTAGTTATGAGCAGTTCTTC

D: NA
V: TRBV5-1
size: NA
J: TRBJ2-1
CDR3: CASSQTDRDGLNEQFF
DNA: TGCGCCAGCAGCCAAACGGACCGGGACGGACTAAATGAGCAGTTCTTC

D: TRBD1
V: TRBV2
size: NA
J: TRBJ1-4
CDR3: CASTLQGGTNEKLFF
DNA: TGTGCCAGCACCTTACAAGGGGGCACTAATGAAAAACTGTTTTTT

D: NA
V: TRBV19
size: few
J: TRBJ1-5
CDR3: CASTYGMGNQPQHF
DNA: TGTGCCAGCACTTACGGGATGGGGAATCAGCCCCAGCATTTT

D: NA
V: TRBV9
size: NA
J: TRBJ2-2
CDR3: CASSVRSSRNTGELFF
DNA: TGTGCCAGCAGCGTAAGGTCCTCTAGAAACACCGGGGAGCTGTTTTTT

D: TRBD1
V: TRBV2
size: NA
J: TRBJ2-1
CDR3: CASTQDRGSYNEQFF
DNA: TGTGCCAGCACACAAGACAGGGGTTCCTACAATGAGCAGTTCTTC

D: NA
V: TRBV28
size: NA
J: TRBJ1-6
CDR3: CASSKGLFSSSPLHF
DNA: TGTGCCAGCAGCAAGGGGCTTTTTTCGAGTTCACCCCTCCACTTT

D: NA
V: TRBV15
size: NA
J: TRBJ2-3
CDR3: CATSRDWGASTDTQYF
DNA: TGTGCCACCAGCAGAGATTGGGGGGCTAGCACAGATACGCAGTATTTT

D: NA
V: TRBV5-6
size: NA
J: TRBJ2-6
CDR3: CASSLRSSGANVLTF
DNA: TGTGCCAGCAGCTTACGAAGCTCTGGGGCCAACGTCCTGACTTTC

D: NA
V: TRBV29-1
size: NA
J: TRBJ1-1
CDR3: CSGGEAEAFF
DNA: TGCAGCGGGGGGGAGGCTGAAGCTTTCTTT

D: NA
V: TRBV9
size: NA
J: TRBJ1-1
CDR3: CASSARPEVGTEAFF
DNA: TGTGCCAGCAGCGCTCGTCCCGAGGTGGGCACTGAAGCTTTCTTT

D: TRBD1
V: TRBV5-1
size: few
J: TRBJ2-4
CDR3: CASSLAGQGGDIQYF
DNA: TGCGCCAGCAGCTTGGCGGGACAGGGGGGCGACATTCAGTACTTC

D: TRBD1
V: TRBV7-9
size: few
J: TRBJ1-1
CDR3: CASSTPGQGVSAEAFF
DNA: TGTGCCAGCAGCACCCCGGGACAGGGGGTAAGCGCTGAAGCTTTCTTT

D: TRBD2
V: TRBV7-9
size: NA
J: TRBJ2-1
CDR3: CASSLVAGENEQFF
DNA: TGTGCCAGCAGCTTAGTGGCGGGAGAGAATGAGCAGTTCTTC

D: TRBD1
V: TRBV4-2
size: NA
J: TRBJ1-1
CDR3: CASSPAAGQGVIGGPEAFF
DNA: TGTGCCAGCAGCCCCGCCGCGGGACAGGGGGTGATCGGCGGCCCTGAAGCTTTCTTT

D: NA
V: TRBV4-1
size: NA
J: TRBJ2-7
CDR3: CASSQSRTGPSYEQYF
DNA: TGCGCCAGCAGCCAGTCCCGGACTGGGCCGTCCTACGAGCAGTACTTC